This TCR beta chain was retrieved from a study of blood T cells in healthy people across ages. The CDR3 runs 17 residues. Unmatched junction bases numbered 14, after V lost 4 bases and J lost 9 bases. The germline V gene encodes CDR1 SQVTM and CDR2 ANQGSEA. A second PCR of roughly 7 to 11 cycles used a sample-barcoded 5' primer and a J-beta primer mix. Via MiXCR, TCRdb re-called the 5' RACE reads, giving one row per CDR3 protein. The data hold roughly 1.7 million distinct CDR3 sequences, with approximately 32% observed a single time. The TCR was taken from a woman in her 30s in good health. Sequencing was performed on blood. The rearrangement joins TRBV29-1 to TRBJ2-1; 14 positions agree with TRBD2. CDR3 amino acids: CSVAFIPGLAGDGEQFF. In DNA form, the CDR3 reads TGCAGCGTTGCCTTTATACCGGGACTAGCGGGGGACGGTGAGCAGTTCTTC.